Listed below are T cell receptor beta chains from one sample, sequenced in a study of identical twins' blood T cells. MiXCR, run by TCRdb on the 5' RACE reads, gives a single entry per CDR3 protein. The sample lists 400,000 or so distinct CDR3 sequences; more than 25% were seen once. The sequencing sample was made of PBMCs. These receptors were collected from a woman aged 18-49 years in good health. The CDR3 runs from the conserved cysteine through the conserved F or W. A D gene is named only where the DNA matches it firmly. Rows may omit the clone size; those that give it use once, few, many or a size class.

DNA: TGCGCCAGCAGTCGGACAGGGGACTACGAGCAGTACTTC; CDR3: CASSRTGDYEQYF; D: TRBD1; V: TRBV5-1; size: -; J: TRBJ2-7
DNA: TGTGCCAGCAGCTTAGCGAGAGGGGGAGATACGCAGTATTTT; CDR3: CASSLARGGDTQYF; D: -; V: TRBV7-9; size: -; J: TRBJ2-3
DNA: TGCAGCGTTGGGGATAATAACTATGGCTACACCTTC; CDR3: CSVGDNNYGYTF; D: -; V: TRBV29-1; size: -; J: TRBJ1-2
DNA: TGTGCCAGCAGTTGGTACAGAGGGATTTCCTACGAGCAGTACTTC; CDR3: CASSWYRGISYEQYF; D: -; V: TRBV12-3/TRBV12-4; size: -; J: TRBJ2-7
DNA: TGCAGTGCTAGAAGCTTGGGGGCCAACGTCCTGACTTTC; CDR3: CSARSLGANVLTF; D: -; V: TRBV20-1; size: many; J: TRBJ2-6
DNA: TGTGCCAGCAGCCTACGGCTTGAGACCCAGTACTTC; CDR3: CASSLRLETQYF; D: -; V: TRBV11-2; size: -; J: TRBJ2-5
DNA: TGTGCCAGCTCACGCGACAGGGAAAACGGGGAGCTGTTTTTT; CDR3: CASSRDRENGELFF; D: TRBD1; V: TRBV18; size: few; J: TRBJ2-2
DNA: TGCAGTGCGGCGGCAGCAGATCAGCCCCAGCATTTT; CDR3: CSAAAADQPQHF; D: -; V: TRBV20-1; size: many; J: TRBJ1-5
DNA: TGTGCCAGCACCACCATTTCTGCCTATGGCTACACCTTC; CDR3: CASTTISAYGYTF; D: -; V: TRBV13; size: -; J: TRBJ1-2
DNA: TGTGCCAGCAGCTTTAATAATGCAGACGAGCAGTACTTC; CDR3: CASSFNNADEQYF; D: -; V: TRBV11-1; size: once; J: TRBJ2-7
DNA: TGCGCCAGCAGCCAAGAGAGGTGGACTGAAGCTTTCTTT; CDR3: CASSQERWTEAFF; D: -; V: TRBV4-3; size: few; J: TRBJ1-1
DNA: TGTGCCAGCAGCCGATTAGACAGGGGGCGAGGCACTGAAGCTTTCTTT; CDR3: CASSRLDRGRGTEAFF; D: TRBD1; V: TRBV5-5; size: few; J: TRBJ1-1
DNA: TGCAGTGCTAGAGCTGATATGGGGCTTAGCTACAATGAGCAGTTCTTC; CDR3: CSARADMGLSYNEQFF; D: -; V: TRBV20-1; size: -; J: TRBJ2-1
DNA: TGTGCCAGTAGTAAAGGACAGACGAACACCGGGGAGCTGTTTTTT; CDR3: CASSKGQTNTGELFF; D: -; V: TRBV19; size: once; J: TRBJ2-2
DNA: TGCGCCAGCAGGGTGAATTCCTACAATGAGCAGTTCTTC; CDR3: CASRVNSYNEQFF; D: -; V: TRBV5-1; size: -; J: TRBJ2-1
DNA: TGTGCCAGCAAAGATCCATGGGGTGAAAATGAGCAGTTCTTC; CDR3: CASKDPWGENEQFF; D: -; V: TRBV6-2/TRBV6-3; size: -; J: TRBJ2-1
DNA: TGTGCCAGCAGTGATGAGGCAGGGGATCAGCCCCAGCATTTT; CDR3: CASSDEAGDQPQHF; D: -; V: TRBV2; size: many; J: TRBJ1-5
DNA: TGTGCCAGTAGTATATTCGGCAGCACTGGGACAGATACGCAGTATTTT; CDR3: CASSIFGSTGTDTQYF; D: -; V: TRBV19; size: -; J: TRBJ2-3
DNA: TGCAGTGCTAGTCCAGAATTCGTACAGCCTTCTAACTATGGCTACACCTTC; CDR3: CSASPEFVQPSNYGYTF; D: -; V: TRBV20-1; size: few; J: TRBJ1-2
DNA: TGCAGTGCGCGGAGGAAGGAACTGTTTTTT; CDR3: CSARRKELFF; D: -; V: TRBV20-1; size: few; J: TRBJ1-4
DNA: TGCAGCGTTGGGGATGGTGTAGAGTGGCGGGGATCCGGGGAGCTGTTTTTT; CDR3: CSVGDGVEWRGSGELFF; D: -; V: TRBV29-1; size: -; J: TRBJ2-2
DNA: TGCGCCAGCAGCTTAACGATCAATGAGCAGTTCTTC; CDR3: CASSLTINEQFF; D: -; V: TRBV5-1; size: few; J: TRBJ2-1
DNA: TGCAGTGCTTCCCCAACGGGGACTAGCGGAAACGAGCAGTACTTC; CDR3: CSASPTGTSGNEQYF; D: TRBD2; V: TRBV20-1; size: few; J: TRBJ2-7
DNA: TGTGCCAGCATTACCACGAATGAGCAGTTCTTC; CDR3: CASITTNEQFF; D: -; V: TRBV27; size: few; J: TRBJ2-1
DNA: TGTGCCAGCTCACAAGGACAGTCATCTAATGAAAAACTGTTTTTT; CDR3: CASSQGQSSNEKLFF; D: -; V: TRBV18; size: few; J: TRBJ1-4
DNA: TGCAGTGCTGACGATCAGGGGGGGTATGGCTACACCTTC; CDR3: CSADDQGGYGYTF; D: TRBD1; V: TRBV20-1; size: few; J: TRBJ1-2
DNA: TGCAGCACCCGGGACTCCTATGGCTACACCTTC; CDR3: CSTRDSYGYTF; D: -; V: TRBV29-1; size: -; J: TRBJ1-2
DNA: TGTGCCAGCAGCTTTTACCCGAACACTGAAGCTTTCTTT; CDR3: CASSFYPNTEAFF; D: -; V: TRBV5-5; size: -; J: TRBJ1-1
DNA: TGTGCCATCAAGAGCTGGACAGTTGGGGCAGATACGCAGTATTTT; CDR3: CAIKSWTVGADTQYF; D: -; V: TRBV10-3; size: -; J: TRBJ2-3
DNA: TGCAGTGTCAGCCCTCGCGGGGACGGCTACACCTTC; CDR3: CSVSPRGDGYTF; D: -; V: TRBV20-1; size: few; J: TRBJ1-2
DNA: TGTGCCATCACCACGACAGGCGGCCCAGATACGCAGTATTTT; CDR3: CAITTTGGPDTQYF; D: -; V: TRBV10-3; size: -; J: TRBJ2-3
DNA: TGTGCCAGCAGCCAATCCGGCGGCGTCAGGATCATGAACACTGAAGCTTTCTTT; CDR3: CASSQSGGVRIMNTEAFF; D: -; V: TRBV3-1; size: few; J: TRBJ1-1
DNA: TGCGCCAGCAGCCCTGTACGTGGTAGCACAGATACGCAGTATTTT; CDR3: CASSPVRGSTDTQYF; D: -; V: TRBV5-1; size: few; J: TRBJ2-3
DNA: TGTGCCAGCAGCCCCCGGACCAGCAACTATGGCTACACCTTC; CDR3: CASSPRTSNYGYTF; D: -; V: TRBV7-8; size: few; J: TRBJ1-2
DNA: TGTGCCAGCAGCTTAGCAAAGGGGACAGATGGCTACACCTTC; CDR3: CASSLAKGTDGYTF; D: TRBD1; V: TRBV7-6; size: -; J: TRBJ1-2
DNA: TGCAGTGCTCCCGGGGTCTCTGGAAACACCATATATTTT; CDR3: CSAPGVSGNTIYF; D: -; V: TRBV20-1; size: few; J: TRBJ1-3
DNA: TGTGCCAGCAGCTTGTTTGGGACAGCCGACTACGAGCAGTACTTC; CDR3: CASSLFGTADYEQYF; D: TRBD1; V: TRBV5-5; size: -; J: TRBJ2-7
DNA: TGCAGCGTCCTCCTCGGTTCTGAAGCTTTCTTT; CDR3: CSVLLGSEAFF; D: -; V: TRBV29-1; size: few; J: TRBJ1-1
DNA: TGTGCCAGCAGCCAAGGAAACCACCCTAGTTACGAGCAGTACTTC; CDR3: CASSQGNHPSYEQYF; D: -; V: TRBV3-1; size: few; J: TRBJ2-7
DNA: TGTGCCAGCAGTTACTCCAGACTGGGGGCCGACGAGCAGTACTTC; CDR3: CASSYSRLGADEQYF; D: -; V: TRBV6-5; size: -; J: TRBJ2-7
DNA: TGTGCCATCAGAGGGAATAGCAATCAGCCCCAGCATTTT; CDR3: CAIRGNSNQPQHF; D: -; V: TRBV10-3; size: few; J: TRBJ1-5
DNA: TGTGCCAGCAGCTTAGGCCTAGCGGGCCACTATTTT; CDR3: CASSLGLAGHYF; D: TRBD2; V: TRBV7-2; size: few; J: TRBJ2-3
DNA: TGTGCCAGCAGCTCCCCGTCAGGGAAAAATGAGCAGTTCTTC; CDR3: CASSSPSGKNEQFF; D: -; V: TRBV7-9; size: -; J: TRBJ2-1
DNA: TGTGCCTGGAGTTTAGACGGTGAAGCTTTCTTT; CDR3: CAWSLDGEAFF; D: -; V: TRBV30; size: -; J: TRBJ1-1
DNA: TGTGCTAGTGGTTTGGAATCGGGACACCAGGCTTTCTTT; CDR3: CASGLESGHQAFF; D: -; V: TRBV12-5; size: few; J: TRBJ1-1
DNA: TGCGCCAGCAGCCAAGTTGGGACTAGCGGGAAGTATAATGAGCAGTTCTTC; CDR3: CASSQVGTSGKYNEQFF; D: TRBD2; V: TRBV4-3; size: few; J: TRBJ2-1
DNA: TGTGCCTGGAGTCGGACCGGGGTTCAGAGGGGCTACACCTTC; CDR3: CAWSRTGVQRGYTF; D: -; V: TRBV30; size: many; J: TRBJ1-2
DNA: TGTGCCACGACTCCTTCTTCGGCCGAGGATACGCAGTATTTT; CDR3: CATTPSSAEDTQYF; D: -; V: TRBV10-3; size: many; J: TRBJ2-3
DNA: TGTGCCGGCAGTTACTCGATGCGGACAGAAGGCGGCTACACCTTC; CDR3: CAGSYSMRTEGGYTF; D: -; V: TRBV6-5; size: few; J: TRBJ1-2
DNA: TGCAGTGCTAGAGCCCTCAGGGGGAGTAGCACCGGGGAGCTGTTTTTT; CDR3: CSARALRGSSTGELFF; D: TRBD1; V: TRBV20-1; size: -; J: TRBJ2-2
DNA: TGCAGTGCTAGCCGGGATGGCTACACCTTC; CDR3: CSASRDGYTF; D: -; V: TRBV20-1; size: -; J: TRBJ1-2
DNA: TGTGCCAGCAGTTACTCTTCGGGACTTAGCAATCAGCCCCAGCATTTT; CDR3: CASSYSSGLSNQPQHF; D: -; V: TRBV6-2/TRBV6-3; size: -; J: TRBJ1-5
DNA: TGCAGCGTTGAGAACGGAGGCGATGAGCAGTTCTTC; CDR3: CSVENGGDEQFF; D: -; V: TRBV29-1; size: few; J: TRBJ2-1